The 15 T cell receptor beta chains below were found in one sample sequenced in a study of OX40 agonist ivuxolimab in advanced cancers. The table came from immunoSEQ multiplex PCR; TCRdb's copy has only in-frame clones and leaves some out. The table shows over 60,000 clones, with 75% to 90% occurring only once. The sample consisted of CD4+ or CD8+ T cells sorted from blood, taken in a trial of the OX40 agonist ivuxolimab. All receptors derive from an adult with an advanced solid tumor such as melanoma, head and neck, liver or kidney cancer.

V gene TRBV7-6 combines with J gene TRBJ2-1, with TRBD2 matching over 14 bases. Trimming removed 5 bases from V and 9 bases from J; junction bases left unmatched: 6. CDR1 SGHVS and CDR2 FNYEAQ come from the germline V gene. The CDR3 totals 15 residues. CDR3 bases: TGTGCCAGCAGCGGGACTAGCGGGAGCCAGGCTGAGCAGTTCTTC. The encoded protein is CASSGTSGSQAEQFF.

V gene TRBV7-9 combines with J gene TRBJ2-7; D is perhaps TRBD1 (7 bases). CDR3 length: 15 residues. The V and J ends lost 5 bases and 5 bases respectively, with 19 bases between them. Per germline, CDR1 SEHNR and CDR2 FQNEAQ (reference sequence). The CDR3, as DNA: TGTGCCAGCAGCCGCCAGGGGGGATCCGTCGACGAGCAGTACTTC. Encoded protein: CASSRQGGSVDEQYF.

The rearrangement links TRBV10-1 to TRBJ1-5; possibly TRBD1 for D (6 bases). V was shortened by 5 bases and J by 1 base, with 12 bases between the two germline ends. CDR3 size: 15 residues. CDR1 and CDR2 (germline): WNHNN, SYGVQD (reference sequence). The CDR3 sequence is CASSKTGYSNQPQHF. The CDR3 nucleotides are TGCGCCAGCAGTAAGACAGGTTACAGCAATCAGCCCCAGCATTTT.

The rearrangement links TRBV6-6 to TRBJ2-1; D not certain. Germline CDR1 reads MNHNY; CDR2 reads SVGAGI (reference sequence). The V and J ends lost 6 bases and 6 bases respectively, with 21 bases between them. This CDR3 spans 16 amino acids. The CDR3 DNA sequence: TGTGCCAGCAGGCATAAAAATAGAGCTACGGCCAATGAGCAGTTCTTC. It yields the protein CASRHKNRATANEQFF.

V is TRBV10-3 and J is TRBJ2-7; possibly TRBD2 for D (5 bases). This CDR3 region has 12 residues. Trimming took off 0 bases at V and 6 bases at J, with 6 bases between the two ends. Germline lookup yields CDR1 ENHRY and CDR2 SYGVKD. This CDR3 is CAISESEGEQYF. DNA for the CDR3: TGTGCCATCAGTGAGTCCGAGGGCGAGCAGTACTTC.

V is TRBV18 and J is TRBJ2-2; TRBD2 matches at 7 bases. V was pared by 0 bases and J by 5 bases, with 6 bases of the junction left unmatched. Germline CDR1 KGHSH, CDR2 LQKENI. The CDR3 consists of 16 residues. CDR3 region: CASSPPASRETGELFF. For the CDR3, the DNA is TGTGCCAGCTCACCACCGGCCTCGCGGGAGACCGGGGAGCTGTTTTTT.

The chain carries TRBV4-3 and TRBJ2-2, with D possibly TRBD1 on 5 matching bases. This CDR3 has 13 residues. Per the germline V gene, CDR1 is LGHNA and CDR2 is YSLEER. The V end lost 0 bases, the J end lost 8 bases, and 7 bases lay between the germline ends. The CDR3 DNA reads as TGCGCCAGCAGCCAAGAAAGGACAGGGGAGCTGTTTTTT. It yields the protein CASSQERTGELFF.

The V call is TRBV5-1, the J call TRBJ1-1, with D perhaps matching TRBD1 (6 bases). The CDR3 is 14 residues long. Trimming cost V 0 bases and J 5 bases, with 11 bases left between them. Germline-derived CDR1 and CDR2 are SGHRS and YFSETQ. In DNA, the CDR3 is TGCGCCAGCAGCTTGGCAGGGGCGGATACTGAAGCTTTCTTT. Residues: CASSLAGADTEAFF.

The CDR3 coding sequence is TGTGCCAGCAGTTTCGATAGCAATCAGCCCCAGCATTTT. It translates to CASSFDSNQPQHF. The chain couples TRBV6-1 to TRBJ1-5; D unresolved. V gave up 5 bases and J gave up 0 bases, with 5 bases separating them. This CDR3 has 13 amino acids. Germline CDR1 is MNHNS and CDR2 is SASEGT.

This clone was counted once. The DNA of the CDR3 is TGTGCCAGCGCGAACAGGCAGGTTGTAGATACGCAGTATTTT. Its translation: CASANRQVVDTQYF. The chain uses TRBV27 and TRBJ2-3; D is possibly TRBD1 (5 bases). V was cut by 8 bases and J by 5 bases, with 17 bases left in between. This CDR3 region has 14 residues. The germline V gene encodes CDR1 MNHEY and CDR2 SMNVEV (reference sequence).

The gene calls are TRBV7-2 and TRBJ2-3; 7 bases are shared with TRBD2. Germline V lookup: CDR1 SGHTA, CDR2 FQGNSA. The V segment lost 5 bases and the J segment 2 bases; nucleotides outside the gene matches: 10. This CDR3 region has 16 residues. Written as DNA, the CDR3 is TGTGCCAGCAGCGCCCCCGCTAGCGGCCCCACAGATACGCAGTATTTT. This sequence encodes CASSAPASGPTDTQYF.

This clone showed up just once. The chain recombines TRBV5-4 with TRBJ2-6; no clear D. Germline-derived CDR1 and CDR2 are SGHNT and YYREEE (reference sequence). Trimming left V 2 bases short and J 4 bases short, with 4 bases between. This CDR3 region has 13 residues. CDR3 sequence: CASSFWGANVLTF. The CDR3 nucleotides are TGTGCCAGCAGCTTTTGGGGGGCCAACGTCCTGACTTTC.

CDR3 residues: CASSEEGSSYNEQFF. The CDR3 coding sequence is TGTGCCAGCAGTGAGGAAGGGAGCTCCTACAATGAGCAGTTCTTC. V is TRBV2 and J is TRBJ2-1, with a possible D match to TRBD2 (5 bases). Looked up from germline, CDR1 is SNHLY and CDR2 is FYNNEI. Between the trimmed V and J ends, which lost 3 bases and 0 bases, there was a span of 9 bases. The length of the CDR3 is 15 residues. The whole variable domain, filled in from reference TRBV2 and TRBJ2-1, reads EPEVTQTPSHQVTQMGQEVILRCVPISNHLYFYWYRQILGQKVEFLVSFYNNEISEKSEIFDDQFSVERPDGSNFTLKIRSTKLEDSAMYFCASSEEGSSYNEQFFGPGTRLTVL.

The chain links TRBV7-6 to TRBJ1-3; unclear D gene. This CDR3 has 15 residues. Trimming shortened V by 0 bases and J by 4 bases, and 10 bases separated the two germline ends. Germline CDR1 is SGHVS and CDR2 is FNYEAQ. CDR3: CASSLAALRGNTIYF. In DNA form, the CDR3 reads TGTGCCAGCAGCTTAGCGGCGTTGAGAGGAAACACCATATATTTT.

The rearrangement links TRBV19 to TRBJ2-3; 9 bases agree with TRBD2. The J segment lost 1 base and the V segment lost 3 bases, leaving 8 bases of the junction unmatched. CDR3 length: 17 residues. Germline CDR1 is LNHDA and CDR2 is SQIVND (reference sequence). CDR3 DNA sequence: TGTGCCAGTAGTATCTCCACTAGCGGGCGGGGCACAGATACGCAGTATTTT. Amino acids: CASSISTSGRGTDTQYF.